These 13 T cell receptor beta chains were all obtained from the same sample, sequenced in a study of Ad26.COV2.S vaccination and SARS-CoV-2 variants. The table came from immunoSEQ multiplex PCR; TCRdb's copy has only in-frame clones and leaves some out. The repertoire holds about 680,000 clones, roughly 90% seen once, with about 1.5% in the top ten. Documented treatment: some 20 received Ad26.COV2.S at low or high dose, single or two shots; several received placebo; per-sample allocation not given. The investigators took samples on day 63 after the first vaccine or placebo injection. The material sequenced was peripheral blood, taken in a trial of Ad26.COV2.S vaccine versus placebo. These receptors all come from a person aged 18-65 years who received the Ad26.COV2.S COVID-19 vaccine or a placebo.

The chain has TRBV30 and TRBJ1-5; TRBD1 aligns across 11 bases. CDR1 and CDR2 (germline): GTSNPN, SVGIG (reference sequence). The V and J ends lost 2 bases and 3 bases, in that order; junction bases with no gene match: 6. CDR3 length: 16 amino acids. The CDR3 here is CAWSRGQGVINQPQHF. CDR3 DNA sequence: TGTGCCTGGAGTAGGGGACAGGGGGTAATCAATCAGCCCCAGCATTTT.

This sequence joins TRBV25-1 and TRBJ1-4; D possibly corresponds to TRBD1 (5 bases). The germline gives CDR1 MGHDK, CDR2 SYGVNS. The V end lost 2 bases, the J end lost 0 bases, and 7 bases lay between the germline ends. This CDR3 is built from 15 residues. The CDR3 coding sequence is TGTGCCAGCAGTGAAGGACATACAACTAATGAAAAACTGTTTTTT. It codes for CASSEGHTTNEKLFF.

V and J are TRBV7-2 and TRBJ2-7; tentatively, D is TRBD2 (6 bases). There are 14 residues in the CDR3. Germline assignment: CDR1 SGHTA and CDR2 FQGNSA. V lost 5 bases, J lost 3 bases, and 14 bases lay in between. The CDR3 region has the DNA TGTGCCAGCAGCGAACCGCTAGCGATCTACGAGCAGTACTTC. Its protein product is CASSEPLAIYEQYF.

This sequence joins TRBV7-2 and TRBJ2-7; 9 bases line up with TRBD1. The J segment lost 3 bases and the V segment lost 5 bases, leaving 8 bases of the junction unmatched. This CDR3 region has 15 residues. Per the germline V gene, CDR1 is SGHTA and CDR2 is FQGNSA. DNA for the CDR3: TGTGCCAGCAGCGTCGACAGGGGGACTTACTACGAGCAGTACTTC. It encodes CASSVDRGTYYEQYF.

This sequence joins TRBV30 and TRBJ1-6, with TRBD1 matching 12 bases. The CDR3 covers 16 residues. Germline CDR1 reads GTSNPN; CDR2 reads SVGIG (reference sequence). Unmatched junction bases numbered 9, after V lost 6 bases and J lost 6 bases. As DNA, the CDR3 is TGTGCCTGCAGGAACCCGGGACAGGGGGCTAATTCACCCCTCCACTTT. Its protein is CACRNPGQGANSPLHF.

This chain links TRBV3-1 (or the pseudogene TRBV3-2) with TRBJ2-7; D possibly corresponds to TRBD1 (5 bases). Germline values: CDR1 LGHDT, CDR2 YNNKEL (reference sequence). With 0 bases removed from V and 0 bases from J, the gap between germline ends came to 15 bases. This CDR3 has 17 amino acids. The CDR3 here is CASSQDGAQSSSYEQYF. As DNA, the CDR3 is TGTGCCAGCAGCCAAGATGGGGCCCAATCCAGCTCCTACGAGCAGTACTTC.

This chain connects TRBV5-4 to TRBJ2-1; D may correspond to TRBD1 or TRBD2 (5 bases each). Germline CDR1 is SGHNT and CDR2 is YYREEE (reference sequence). V was shortened by 5 bases and J by 7 bases, with 13 bases between the two germline ends. This CDR3 contains 13 residues. The CDR3 DNA is TGTGCCAGCAGGTCCGGGACCCCAAATGAGCAGTTCTTC. Translation: CASRSGTPNEQFF.

The chain joins TRBV7-9 to TRBJ2-3; D not resolved. V shed 1 base and J shed 3 bases, with 11 bases lying between them. The length of the CDR3 is 15 residues. CDR1 SEHNR and CDR2 FQNEAQ come from the germline V gene (reference sequence). The CDR3 sequence is CASSLDIRKTDTQYF. The CDR3 bases are TGTGCCAGCAGCTTAGATATTCGGAAAACAGATACGCAGTATTTT. Full variable domain (remainder filled in from reference TRBV7-9 and TRBJ2-3): DTGVSQNPRHKITKRGQNVTFRCDPISEHNRLYWYRQTLGQGPEFLTYFQNEAQLEKSRLLSDRFSAERPKGSFSTLEIQRTEQGDSAMYLCASSLDIRKTDTQYFGPGTRLTVL.

V usage is TRBV19 and J usage is TRBJ1-6, with D unclear. The CDR3 spans 16 residues. The germline V gene has CDR1 LNHDA and CDR2 SQIVND (reference sequence). V was shortened by 4 bases and J by 9 bases, with 19 bases between the two germline ends. CDR3 amino acids: CASSRGTGSGVSPLHF. The CDR3 DNA reads as TGTGCCAGTAGTAGGGGAACGGGCTCCGGGGTTTCACCCCTCCACTTT.

This clone was detected only a few times. The J gene is TRBJ2-5, the V gene TRBV5-1, with D perhaps assigned TRBD1 or TRBD2 (5 bases each). This CDR3 has 14 residues. In germline, CDR1 is SGHRS, CDR2 YFSETQ. Trimming left V 4 bases short and J 5 bases short, with 15 bases between. The CDR3 reads CASSPGTPAETQYF. In DNA, the CDR3 is TGCGCCAGCAGCCCCGGGACGCCGGCGGAGACCCAGTACTTC.

V usage is TRBV6-2 or TRBV6-3 and J usage is TRBJ2-2; tentative D call: TRBD2 (5 bases). Between the trimmed V and J ends, which lost 5 bases and 3 bases, there was a span of 7 bases. This CDR3 contains 13 residues. CDR1 is MNHEY and CDR2 is SVGEGT in the germline V gene. This chain's CDR3 is CASSSGYTGELFF. The CDR3 DNA sequence: TGTGCCAGCAGTAGCGGATACACCGGGGAGCTGTTTTTT.

This clone was counted between two and nine times. The gene calls are TRBV6-5 and TRBJ1-5; unclear D gene. V lost 5 bases, J lost 6 bases, and 5 bases lay in between. The CDR3 length is 11 residues. In germline, CDR1 is MNHEY, CDR2 SVGAGI. CDR3 residues: CASSLAQPQHF. DNA for the CDR3: TGTGCCAGCAGTCTTGCTCAGCCCCAGCATTTT.

The gene calls are TRBV7-8 and TRBJ1-6, with a weak D call TRBD1 (6 bases). This CDR3 comprises 15 residues. The germline V and J ends were trimmed by 3 bases and 9 bases, with 15 bases remaining between them. CDR1 SGHVS and CDR2 FQNEAQ come from the germline V gene. The CDR3 DNA reads as TGTGCCAGCAGCTTGGTACGGACAGCGGGTTCACCCCTCCACTTT. Protein: CASSLVRTAGSPLHF.